The text below deals with one TCR beta chain. Its specificity is not known. Compared with germline, one end of the junction differs, possibly owing to a read error. Germline V gene lookup returns CDR1 LNHNV and CDR2 YYDKDF (reference sequence). The CDR3 covers 17 residues. After extraction with the RNeasy kit, 0.5 to 1 ug of the RNA was reverse transcribed using random hexamers. Multiplex PCR with immunoSEQ amplified the TCR beta CDR3 across 54 Vbeta and 13 Jbeta. TCRdb reprocessed the immunoSEQ multiplex PCR reads with MiXCR, giving one entry per CDR3 protein. The sample yields under 150,000 distinct CDR3 sequences, roughly 94% seen once. This entry belongs to a study of CD8 T cells in Susac syndrome. Findings and limits, study-wide: Acknowledgment was made by the study that its TCR sequencing and HLA analysis involved a relatively small number of individuals.

It was negative isolation that provided the CD8+ and CD4+ T cells, whereas TEMRA cells were enriched by FACS. The sequence came from a human donor with multiple sclerosis. Sequences were obtained from CD4+ T cells from PBMCs. The chain joins TRBV15 to TRBJ2-2; 9 bases are a match to TRBD2. The CDR3 region has the DNA TGTGCCACCAGCAGAGATCGGGCTAGCGGGAAGACCGGGGAGCTTTTTTTT. Protein sequence: CATSRDRASGKTGELFF. Full variable domain (remainder filled in from reference TRBV15 and TRBJ2-2): DAMVIQNPRYQVTQFGKPVTLSCSQTLNHNVMYWYQQKSSQAPKLLFHYYDKDFNNEADTPDNFQSRRPNTSFCFLDIRSPGLGDTAMYLCATSRDRASGKTGELFFGEGSRLTVL.